This passage covers 17 T cell receptor beta chains from one sample sequenced in a study of cytomegalovirus exposure and HLA in healthy donors. 13 Jbeta primers and 60 Vbeta primers were used for the PCR. The repertoire was sequenced with immunoSEQ multiplex PCR; TCRdb's copy has only in-frame clones and lacks some. This sample carries about 180,000 clones, 75% to 90% of them seen once, and the ten largest clones take 1.2%. The specimen sequenced was PBMCs. The receptors here all came from a boy between 2 and 10 years old in good health and CMV-seronegative.

The chain has TRBV7-2 and TRBJ2-2; D not certain. Trimming took 2 bases from V and 7 from J, leaving 8 bases between them. Germline V gene sequence: CDR1 SGHTA, CDR2 FQGNSA. CDR3 length: 13 amino acids. The CDR3 nucleotides are TGTGCCAGCAGCTTATGGCAAAGCGGGGAGCTGTTTTTT. This codes for CASSLWQSGELFF.

For this clone: At one boundary the junction diverges from the germline segment, which might be a read error. The gene calls are TRBV5-1 and TRBJ1-2, with TRBD1 matching over 7 bases. CDR3 length: 13 residues. Germline values: CDR1 SGHRS, CDR2 YFSETQ. The CDR3 region is CAGSFNRGGGYTF. As DNA, the CDR3 is TGCGCCGGCAGCTTTAACAGGGGTGGCGGCTACACCTTC.

The genes are TRBV6-6 and TRBJ1-1; D unclear. Trimming removed 2 bases at V and 0 bases at J, with 7 bases between. Germline-derived CDR1 and CDR2 are MNHNY and SVGAGI (reference sequence). The CDR3 covers 14 residues. The CDR3 region is CASSYTEMNTEAFF. The CDR3 coding sequence is TGTGCCAGCAGTTACACAGAGATGAACACTGAAGCTTTCTTT.

The gene calls are TRBV7-2 and TRBJ1-1; tentatively, D is TRBD1 (5 bases). V was trimmed by 5 bases and J by 4 bases, leaving 17 bases between them. This CDR3 has 15 amino acids. In germline, CDR1 is SGHTA, CDR2 FQGNSA. The CDR3, as DNA: TGTGCCAGCAGCCCCTATGGGGGAGGGATCACTGAAGCTTTCTTT. This translates into CASSPYGGGITEAFF.

The V call is TRBV2, the J call TRBJ1-1; D is unresolved. The germline V and J ends were trimmed by 1 base and 11 bases, with 11 bases remaining between them. CDR1 is SNHLY and CDR2 is FYNNEI in the germline V gene. This CDR3 comprises 12 residues. This CDR3 is CASSEGDTMAFF. The CDR3 region has the DNA TGTGCCAGCAGTGAAGGTGATACAATGGCTTTCTTT.

The chain employs TRBV25-1 and TRBJ2-1; D is perhaps TRBD1 (5 bases). Between the trimmed V and J ends, which lost 4 bases and 3 bases, there was a span of 16 bases. The CDR3 runs to 16 residues. From germline, CDR1 is MGHDK and CDR2 SYGVNS. The chain's CDR3 is CASSVTGANLYNEQFF. The CDR3 region has the DNA TGTGCCAGCAGTGTTACTGGGGCGAACCTCTACAATGAGCAGTTCTTC.

J is TRBJ1-1 and V is TRBV12-5, with TRBD1 identical over 9 bases. From germline, CDR1 is LGHNT and CDR2 FRNRAP. The V and J ends lost 0 bases and 0 bases, in that order; junction bases with no gene match: 5. The CDR3 has 17 amino acids. CDR3 region: CASGLVRDRVLNTEAFF. In DNA, the CDR3 is TGTGCTAGTGGTTTGGTACGGGACAGGGTATTGAACACTGAAGCTTTCTTT.

Only a few counts were recorded for this clone. This rearrangement joins TRBV7-8 to TRBJ1-6, with 8 bases identical to TRBD1. The CDR3 extends over 15 amino acids. Per germline, CDR1 SGHVS and CDR2 FQNEAQ. After removal of 5 bases from V and 9 bases from J, the junction contained 9 bases not matched to a gene. In DNA, the CDR3 is TGTGCCAGCAGCCTGACCGGGACAGGCGTTTCACCCCTCCACTTT. Its protein product is CASSLTGTGVSPLHF.

This clone was observed a single time. CDR3 in DNA: TGTGCCAGCAGCTTAGATGCGGGAGTGGCCGGGGAGCTGTTTTTT. Encoded protein: CASSLDAGVAGELFF. The chain carries TRBV7-9 and TRBJ2-2; TRBD2 agrees at 7 bases. Per the germline V gene, CDR1 is SEHNR and CDR2 is FQNEAQ (reference sequence). CDR3 length equals 15 residues. The V gene end was trimmed by 1 base and the J gene end by 6 bases; junction bases not matched to a gene: 5.

This clone was recorded only once. The V gene is TRBV19, the J gene TRBJ1-1, with D maybe TRBD1 (5 bases). This CDR3 is built from 15 residues. Germline V CDR1 and CDR2: LNHDA, SQIVND (reference sequence). Trimming took 2 bases from V and 0 from J, leaving 10 bases between them. The chain's CDR3 is CASSILPGMNTEAFF. CDR3 bases: TGTGCCAGTAGTATACTCCCAGGGATGAACACTGAAGCTTTCTTT.

The chain joins TRBV5-1 to TRBJ2-1; weak D call: TRBD1 (6 bases). This CDR3 comprises 15 residues. Trimming cost V 5 bases and J 5 bases, with 17 bases left between them. CDR1 is SGHRS, CDR2 YFSETQ, per germline. CDR3 bases: TGCGCCAGCAGTGCCGGGACACCCCCGAACAATGAGCAGTTCTTC. Translated: CASSAGTPPNNEQFF.

The V and J genes are TRBV28 and TRBJ1-1, with a possible D match to TRBD1 (5 bases). Germline loops: CDR1 MDHEN, CDR2 SYDVKM. CDR3 length: 13 amino acids. With 6 bases removed from V and 3 bases from J, the gap between germline ends came to 11 bases. CDR3 in amino acids: CASRQGGDTEAFF. The CDR3 DNA is TGTGCCAGCAGGCAGGGAGGCGACACTGAAGCTTTCTTT.

The CDR3 region is CASSFAGKNEQFF. CDR3 sequence (DNA): TGTGCCAGCAGTTTCGCGGGGAAGAATGAGCAGTTCTTC. The chain is built from TRBV27 and TRBJ2-1, with a tentative D call TRBD2 (6 bases). CDR3 size: 13 residues. V dropped 3 bases and J dropped 7 bases, with 10 bases sitting between them. Germline CDR1 reads MNHEY; CDR2 reads SMNVEV (reference sequence).

The V gene is TRBV28, the J gene TRBJ2-3, with TRBD2 as a possible D gene (5 bases). The CDR3 totals 15 residues. V was cut by 2 bases and J by 2 bases, with 11 bases left in between. In germline, CDR1 is MDHEN, CDR2 SYDVKM. DNA for the CDR3: TGTGCCAGCAGTTTAGGGAGTACCTCCACAGATACGCAGTATTTT. Encoded protein: CASSLGSTSTDTQYF.

V usage is TRBV6-5 and J usage is TRBJ2-1; 10 nucleotides match TRBD2. Trimming cost V 5 bases and J 3 bases; bases outside gene matches: 4. The CDR3 contains 15 residues. The germline gives CDR1 MNHEY, CDR2 SVGAGI. The CDR3 DNA is TGTGCCAGCAGTCGGACTAGCGGCTACTACAATGAGCAGTTCTTC. Encoded protein: CASSRTSGYYNEQFF.

This clone was found a few times. The CDR3 protein is CASSVDRENTGELFF. Written as DNA, the CDR3 is TGTGCCAGCAGCGTAGACAGGGAGAACACCGGGGAGCTGTTTTTT. V usage is TRBV9 and J usage is TRBJ2-2; TRBD1 might be the D (6 bases). Germline loops: CDR1 SGDLS, CDR2 YYNGEE. Trimming took off 0 bases at V and 1 base at J, with 7 bases between the two ends. The CDR3 loop spans 15 amino acids.

The genes are TRBV27 and TRBJ1-1; the match to TRBD1 covers 8 bases. CDR3 length: 15 residues. V shed 3 bases and J 5 bases; nucleotides not matched to a gene: 8. The germline gives CDR1 MNHEY, CDR2 SMNVEV (reference sequence). The CDR3 loop reads CASSLTGQGGTEAFF. In nucleotides, the CDR3 is TGTGCCAGCAGTTTGACCGGACAGGGTGGTACTGAAGCTTTCTTT.